This passage covers 8 T cell receptor beta chains from one sample sequenced in a study of technical replicates of blood from a few donors. TCRdb's copy holds only in-frame clones and misses some; the assay was immunoSEQ multiplex PCR. Among tens of thousands of clones, roughly 86% were seen once, and the ten largest hold 4% to 6%. Sequencing was carried out using PBMCs. All receptors come from a human donor in good health. Some clones in this sample may be carry-over from other donors' samples.

V gene TRBV9 combines with J gene TRBJ2-1; TRBD1 is a possible D gene (6 bases). V was shortened by 2 bases and J by 9 bases, with 9 bases between the two germline ends. The CDR3 spans 12 residues. Germline values: CDR1 SGDLS, CDR2 YYNGEE. CDR3 in amino acids: CASSVVTGEQFF. The CDR3 DNA reads as TGTGCCAGCAGCGTGGTGACAGGTGAGCAGTTCTTC.

This chain uses TRBV4-3 with TRBJ1-4; 10 positions match TRBD1. The CDR3 runs 16 residues. V was pared by 0 bases and J by 7 bases, with 5 bases of the junction left unmatched. CDR1 LGHNA and CDR2 YSLEER come from the germline V gene. The CDR3 nucleotides read TGCGCCAGCAGCCAAGATAGACAGGGGGCGTCTGAAAAACTGTTTTTT. It specifies CASSQDRQGASEKLFF.

The table lists this clone with a count of one. The gene calls are TRBV27 and TRBJ2-7, with 12 nucleotides matching TRBD2. This CDR3 has 15 amino acids. CDR1 and CDR2 from the germline V gene are MNHEY and SMNVEV (reference sequence). V was pared by 6 bases and J by 0 bases, with 3 bases of the junction left unmatched. CDR3 bases: TGTGCCAGCAGACTGACTAGCGGGAGCTCCTACGAGCAGTACTTC. Protein sequence: CASRLTSGSSYEQYF.

The J gene is TRBJ2-7, the V gene TRBV27; D is undetermined. The CDR3 has 13 amino acids. V gave up 2 bases and J gave up 7 bases, with 12 bases separating them. CDR1 is MNHEY and CDR2 is SMNVEV in the germline V gene (reference sequence). The CDR3 spells CASSLGLVREQYF. Written as DNA, the CDR3 is TGTGCCAGCAGTTTAGGGCTGGTACGGGAGCAGTACTTC.

V gene TRBV5-6 combines with J gene TRBJ1-6; unclear D gene. Germline loops: CDR1 SGHDT, CDR2 YYEEEE. V was clipped by 4 bases and J by 0 bases, with 14 bases between them. This CDR3 region has 17 residues. The CDR3 DNA reads as TGTGCCAGCAGCCTCGACACGATGAGCTCCTATAATTCACCCCTCCACTTT. This sequence encodes CASSLDTMSSYNSPLHF.

As regards this clone: Other nucleotide sequences from this sample produce the same CDR3. V and J are TRBV30 and TRBJ1-4, with a weak D call TRBD1 (6 bases). The CDR3 runs 13 residues. CDR1 and CDR2 (germline): GTSNPN, SVGIG (reference sequence). V lost 1 base and J lost 7, with 10 bases in between. CDR3 in DNA: TGTGCCTGGAGTGGGGCAGGGGCTGAAAAACTGTTTTTT. It yields the protein CAWSGAGAEKLFF.

The chain joins TRBV4-2 to TRBJ2-3; 9 bases agree with TRBD1. Germline loops: CDR1 LGHNA, CDR2 YNFKEQ. The CDR3 consists of 17 residues. The V and J ends lost 4 bases and 3 bases, in that order; junction bases with no gene match: 11. CDR3 coding DNA: TGTGCCAGCAGCCTCAACGGTGGGACAGGGCTGACAGATACGCAGTATTTT. This codes for CASSLNGGTGLTDTQYF.

This chain links TRBV7-5 with TRBJ1-1; the table's D call of TRBD1 was not tested on the DNA. TRBV7-5 corresponds to a pseudogene. This CDR3 is built from 15 residues. The CDR3 nucleotides are TGTGTCAGAAGCGACAACAGGGGTACACACACTGAAGCTTTCTTT. Residues: CVRSDNRGTHTEAFF.